This TCR beta chain was obtained from a study of OX40 agonist ivuxolimab in advanced cancers. This CDR3 is 15 amino acids long. V gave up 2 bases and J gave up 0 bases, with 10 bases separating them. Germline CDR1 KGHSH, CDR2 LQKENI. Sequencing was performed with immunoSEQ multiplex PCR; in TCRdb, only in-frame clones are kept and a portion is missing. There are fewer than 100,000 clones in the sample; roughly 88% occur only once, and less than 0.35% lies in the top ten. The material sequenced was CD4+ or CD8+ T cells sorted from blood, taken in a trial of the OX40 agonist ivuxolimab. The chain is built from TRBV18 and TRBJ1-1; D is uncertain. This TCR was sampled from an adult with an advanced solid tumor such as melanoma, head and neck, liver or kidney cancer. The CDR3 bases are TGTGCCAGCTCACCATCCCAGGTGGTGAACACTGAAGCTTTCTTT. This gives the protein CASSPSQVVNTEAFF.